A single sample gave rise to the 27 T cell receptor beta chains below, sequenced in a study of response to subunit inactivated influenza vaccine. TCRdb redid the calling of the RT-PCR reads with MiXCR, one entry per CDR3 protein. The sample lists hundreds of thousands of distinct CDR3 sequences; roughly 10% were seen once. The sequencing used PBMCs from blood, collected on the day of vaccination. All receptors derive from a man aged 50 to 59 who received an inactivated influenza vaccine.

This clonotype was seen ten or more times. The chain recombines TRBV24-1 with TRBJ2-5; D remains ambiguous. V was pared by 3 bases and J by 2 bases, with 12 bases between. The germline gives CDR1 KGHDR, CDR2 SFDVKD. This CDR3 region has 15 residues. The CDR3 region is CATSDSGRPQETQYF. In DNA form, the CDR3 reads TGTGCCACCAGTGATAGTGGACGGCCTCAAGAGACCCAGTACTTC.

Only a few counts were recorded for this clonotype. The chain joins TRBV5-6 to TRBJ1-2; 8 bases are a match to TRBD1. From germline, CDR1 is SGHDT and CDR2 YYEEEE. V shed 4 bases and J 14 bases; nucleotides not matched to a gene: 10. The CDR3 contains 12 residues. The chain's CDR3 is CASSGVQGGRTF. Here the CDR3 DNA reads TGTGCCAGCAGCGGGGTACAGGGGGGGAGAACCTTC.

Ten or more counts support this clonotype. The gene calls are TRBV29-1 and TRBJ2-5; maybe TRBD2 (6 bases). CDR1 SQVTM and CDR2 ANQGSEA come from the germline V gene. There are 15 residues in the CDR3. The V gene lost 1 base and the J gene lost 2 bases, with 14 bases spanning the gap. CDR3 protein: CSVEGEAGTQETQYF. In DNA form, the CDR3 reads TGCAGCGTTGAAGGGGAGGCGGGCACGCAAGAGACCCAGTACTTC.

This clonotype showed up many times. The chain links TRBV7-2 to TRBJ2-5; possible D gene TRBD2, 6 bases. Germline V gene data show CDR1 as SGHTA and CDR2 as FQGNSA. The CDR3 covers 14 residues. The germline V and J ends were trimmed by 5 bases and 5 bases, with 15 bases remaining between them. CDR3 in amino acids: CASSPGLPGETQYF. For the CDR3, the DNA is TGTGCCAGCAGCCCAGGACTACCCGGGGAGACCCAGTACTTC. Based on the CDR3 plus reference TRBV7-2 and TRBJ2-5, the full variable domain is GAGVSQSPSNKVTEKGKDVELRCDPISGHTALYWYRQSLGQGLEFLIYFQGNSAPDKSGLPSDRFSAERTGGSVSTLTIQRTQQEDSAVYLCASSPGLPGETQYFGPGTRLLVL.

This clonotype was picked up a small number of times. The V call is TRBV2, the J call TRBJ2-7; D is perhaps TRBD1 (6 bases). Germline CDR1 and CDR2: SNHLY and FYNNEI. The CDR3 is made up of 15 amino acids. The V gene lost 5 bases and the J gene lost 0 bases, with 14 bases spanning the gap. The CDR3 sequence: CASSPGTLYSYEQYF. The CDR3 DNA follows: TGTGCCAGCAGTCCCGGGACACTATACTCCTACGAGCAGTACTTC.

The chain links TRBV6-2 or TRBV6-3 to TRBJ2-3; no clear D. The CDR3 has 18 residues. V was pared by 0 bases and J by 0 bases, with 16 bases between. CDR1 and CDR2 (germline): MNHEY, SVGEGT. CDR3 in amino acids: CASSYSSRQATSTDTQYF. CDR3 coding DNA: TGTGCCAGCAGTTACTCGAGTAGGCAGGCCACTAGCACAGATACGCAGTATTTT.

This clonotype was observed at least ten times. The chain is built from TRBV12-3 or TRBV12-4 and TRBJ1-3, with TRBD1 matching 7 bases. V was pared by 5 bases and J by 3 bases, with 10 bases of the junction left unmatched. This CDR3 is built from 16 residues. The CDR3 nucleotides read TGTGCCAGCAGTCGTGACAGGGTAGCAAGTGGAAACACCATATATTTT. It yields the protein CASSRDRVASGNTIYF.

This clonotype was detected only a few times. This chain uses TRBV6-2 or TRBV6-3 with TRBJ2-4; D remains unclear. This CDR3 has 17 amino acids. Trimming left V 2 bases short and J 6 bases short, with 20 bases between. Germline CDR1 MNHEY, CDR2 SVGEGT. The CDR3 DNA reads as TGTGCCAGCAGTTACCGCTTCGTCCTAAAAAAGACAAACATTCAGTACTTC. It is translated as CASSYRFVLKKTNIQYF.

This clonotype has just a few counts. The V call is TRBV5-1, the J call TRBJ2-7, with TRBD1 matching over 12 bases. CDR3 length equals 15 residues. Germline loops: CDR1 SGHRS, CDR2 YFSETQ. Trimming cost V 3 bases and J 6 bases; bases outside gene matches: 7. Here the CDR3 reads CASSYPGQGATEQYF. The CDR3 nucleotides are TGCGCCAGCAGCTACCCGGGACAGGGGGCGACCGAGCAGTACTTC. Looking up the rest from reference TRBV5-1 and TRBJ2-7 gives the full variable domain: KAGVTQTPRYLIKTRGQQVTLSCSPISGHRSVSWYQQTPGQGLQFLFEYFSETQRNKGNFPGRFSGRQFSNSRSEMNVSTLELGDSALYLCASSYPGQGATEQYFGPGTRLTVT.

This clonotype has just a few counts. The chain carries TRBV4-3 and TRBJ2-7; D is unclear. CDR1 and CDR2 (germline): LGHNA, YSLEER. This CDR3 comprises 17 residues. V was cut by 0 bases and J by 0 bases, with 15 bases left in between. CDR3: CASSQDYLVGSSYEQYF. CDR3 in DNA: TGCGCCAGCAGCCAAGATTATCTCGTTGGTAGCTCCTACGAGCAGTACTTC.

CDR3 in DNA: TGCAGCGTTGCCCAGGGGGCTGGTCGGGAGACCCAGTACTTC. Translation gives CSVAQGAGRETQYF. The chain carries TRBV29-1 and TRBJ2-5; TRBD1 matches 8 bases. Germline V gives CDR1 SQVTM, CDR2 ANQGSEA. V lost 4 bases to trimming and J lost 5 bases; unmatched junction nucleotides: 9. The CDR3 runs to 14 residues. The full variable domain, rest sourced from reference TRBV29-1 and TRBJ2-5, is SAVISQKPSRDICQRGTSLTIQCQVDSQVTMMFWYRQQPGQSLTLIATANQGSEATYESGFVIDKFPISRPNLTFSTLTVSNMSPEDSSIYLCSVAQGAGRETQYFGPGTRLLVL.

Ten or more counts support this clonotype. The chain combines TRBV5-5 with TRBJ2-7; 10 bases align to TRBD1. Per germline, CDR1 SGHKS and CDR2 YYEKEE (reference sequence). Germline trimming cut 4 bases from V and 2 bases from J; bases unmatched to any gene: 6. The CDR3 extends over 15 amino acids. Written as DNA, the CDR3 is TGTGCCAGCAGCAATCGGGACAGGGGAACCTACGAGCAGTACTTC. It codes for CASSNRDRGTYEQYF.

The rearrangement uses TRBV5-1 and TRBJ1-2, with TRBD1 as a possible D gene (6 bases). The CDR3 has 14 amino acids. The V gene's germline CDR1 is SGHRS and CDR2 YFSETQ. Between the trimmed V and J ends, which lost 6 bases and 1 base, there was a span of 13 bases. The CDR3 here is CASTPGQNNYGYTF. The CDR3 DNA is TGCGCCAGCACCCCGGGACAAAATAACTATGGCTACACCTTC.

J is TRBJ2-4 and V is TRBV29-1, with D tentatively TRBD2 (5 bases). V was pared by 7 bases and J by 7 bases, with 26 bases between. Per the germline V gene, CDR1 is SQVTM and CDR2 is ANQGSEA. CDR3 length: 16 amino acids. The CDR3 coding sequence is TGCAGCGCCCAAATGACCGGGTTGGACTGGAGGAACATTCAGTACTTC. It encodes CSAQMTGLDWRNIQYF.

This clonotype was counted only a few times. The CDR3 bases are TGTGCCAGCAGGACACGGGACAGGTATCAGCCCCAGCATTTT. This gives the protein CASRTRDRYQPQHF. The rearrangement uses TRBV12-3 or TRBV12-4 and TRBJ1-5; TRBD1 matches 8 bases. With 6 bases clipped from V and 5 bases from J, the junction kept 6 bases outside the gene matches. This CDR3 comprises 14 residues.

This clonotype showed up just a few times. The chain joins TRBV4-2 to TRBJ2-1; the D is unclear. V gave up 5 bases and J gave up 8 bases, with 16 bases separating them. The CDR3 loop spans 14 amino acids. CDR1 is LGHNA and CDR2 is YNFKEQ in the germline V gene. The CDR3 loop is CASSLDPAADEQFF. CDR3 DNA: TGTGCCAGCAGCTTAGATCCTGCCGCCGATGAGCAGTTCTTC.

The J gene is TRBJ1-1, the V gene TRBV12-3 or TRBV12-4; tentative D call: TRBD1 (5 bases). Trimming stripped 2 bases from V and 5 bases from J, with 15 bases between. The CDR3 sequence is 15 residues long. CDR3 region: CASSLKVRARTEAFF. The CDR3 coding sequence is TGTGCCAGCAGTTTAAAAGTCAGGGCCAGGACTGAAGCTTTCTTT.

This clonotype was seen more than once but under ten times. The rearrangement uses TRBV4-3 and TRBJ1-5; 11 nucleotides line up with TRBD1. The CDR3 spans 16 residues. In germline, CDR1 is LGHNA, CDR2 YSLEER. J was trimmed by 0 bases and V by 3 bases; bases with no gene match: 1. CDR3 DNA sequence: TGCGCCAGCAGCCAGGGGACAGGGGGTAGCAATCAGCCCCAGCATTTT. The encoded protein is CASSQGTGGSNQPQHF.

The gene calls are TRBV5-1 and TRBJ1-1; D possibly corresponds to TRBD1 (6 bases). Germline V gene sequence: CDR1 SGHRS, CDR2 YFSETQ. The V and J ends lost 0 bases and 1 base respectively, with 10 bases between them. This CDR3 region has 15 residues. CDR3: CASSLGGAKNTEAFF. CDR3 nucleotides: TGCGCCAGCAGCTTGGGGGGGGCTAAGAACACTGAAGCTTTCTTT.

Ten or more counts support this clonotype. The chain uses TRBV5-1 and TRBJ2-3; TRBD2 matches at 11 bases. After removal of 3 bases from V and 1 base from J, the junction contained 1 base not matched to a gene. The CDR3 sequence is 15 residues long. Germline V gene data show CDR1 as SGHRS and CDR2 as YFSETQ. CDR3 coding DNA: TGCGCCAGCAGCTGGGGACTAGCGGGCACAGATACGCAGTATTTT. It specifies CASSWGLAGTDTQYF.

This chain uses TRBV5-1 with TRBJ1-2; 9 positions match TRBD1. This CDR3 contains 15 residues. The germline gives CDR1 SGHRS, CDR2 YFSETQ. The trim removed 4 bases at V and 5 bases at J, leaving 9 bases unmatched. In nucleotides, the CDR3 is TGCGCCAGCAGCCCAAGGACAGGGGCCGATTATGGCTACACCTTC. It translates to CASSPRTGADYGYTF.

V gene TRBV5-5 combines with J gene TRBJ2-5; 10 bases fit TRBD2. Germline values: CDR1 SGHKS, CDR2 YYEKEE (reference sequence). This CDR3 comprises 17 residues. V lost 3 bases to trimming and J lost 5 bases; unmatched junction nucleotides: 13. CDR3 sequence reads: CASSSPGVAGGVETQYF. The CDR3 DNA is TGTGCCAGCAGCTCCCCGGGGGTAGCGGGGGGTGTGGAGACCCAGTACTTC.

This clonotype was found many times. This chain uses TRBV12-3 or TRBV12-4 with TRBJ2-2; 9 bases are a match to TRBD2. This CDR3 has 15 amino acids. With V trimmed by 5 bases and J by 3 bases, 4 bases remained unmatched. CDR3 DNA: TGTGCCAGCAGTCGACTAGCGGTGTACACCGGGGAGCTGTTTTTT. Encoded protein: CASSRLAVYTGELFF.

This clonotype has more than one count but fewer than ten. The rearrangement joins TRBV14 to TRBJ2-2; the match to TRBD2 covers 8 bases. CDR3 length equals 15 residues. V was clipped by 4 bases and J by 6 bases; unmatched bases: 7. Germline CDR1 is SGHDN and CDR2 is FVKESK. As DNA, the CDR3 is TGTGCCAGCAGCCGGATCGGTAGCGGGGCCGGGGAGCTGTTTTTT. It codes for CASSRIGSGAGELFF.

The chain carries TRBV27 and TRBJ2-1; tentatively, D is TRBD2 (6 bases). V was shortened by 3 bases and J by 8 bases, with 17 bases between the two germline ends. The CDR3 is made up of 15 amino acids. The germline gives CDR1 MNHEY, CDR2 SMNVEV (reference sequence). CDR3 in DNA: TGTGCCAGCAGTTTCTCGACGGGAGTATGGGATGAGCAGTTCTTC. It is translated as CASSFSTGVWDEQFF.

Of note for this clonotype: Just one base apart from a much larger clone, this may be a read error. The gene calls are TRBV12-3 or TRBV12-4 and TRBJ2-1, with 10 bases lining up with TRBD2. This CDR3 contains 15 residues. The V gene end was trimmed by 6 bases and the J gene end by 6 bases; junction bases not matched to a gene: 8. The CDR3 sequence is CASRPGLARANEQFF. The CDR3 DNA follows: TGTGCCAGCAGGCCGGGACTAGCGAGGGCCAATGAGCAGTTCTTC.

At least ten counts were recorded for this clonotype. The genes are TRBV20-1 and TRBJ2-3; 7 bases agree with TRBD1. The junction had 6 bases not matched to a gene; V was cut back by 5 bases and J by 1 base. The CDR3 is made up of 14 amino acids. CDR1 DFQATT and CDR2 SNEGSKA come from the germline V gene (reference sequence). This chain's CDR3 is CSASDRWGTDTQYF. CDR3 DNA: TGCAGTGCTTCGGACAGGTGGGGCACAGATACGCAGTATTTT.